This T cell receptor (beta chain) derives from a study of T cell responses to AZD1222 COVID-19 vaccine. The table came from immunoSEQ multiplex PCR; TCRdb's copy has only in-frame clones and leaves some out. The repertoire includes 140,000 to 150,000 clones, approximately 91% of them detected once, and about 1.8% sits in the top ten. Germline CDR1 reads SGHNT; CDR2 reads YYREEE (reference sequence). The germline V and J ends were trimmed by 1 base and 0 bases, with 5 bases remaining between them. This CDR3 comprises 14 residues. This clone came up once. The chain couples TRBV5-4 to TRBJ1-3; D unresolved. The origin of this receptor is an adult who received the AZD1222 COVID-19 vaccine. The material sequenced was peripheral blood, taken 28 days after the second AZD1222 dose. Here the CDR3 reads CASSLQGSGNTIYF. CDR3 coding DNA: TGTGCCAGCAGCTTGCAAGGCTCTGGAAACACCATATATTTT.